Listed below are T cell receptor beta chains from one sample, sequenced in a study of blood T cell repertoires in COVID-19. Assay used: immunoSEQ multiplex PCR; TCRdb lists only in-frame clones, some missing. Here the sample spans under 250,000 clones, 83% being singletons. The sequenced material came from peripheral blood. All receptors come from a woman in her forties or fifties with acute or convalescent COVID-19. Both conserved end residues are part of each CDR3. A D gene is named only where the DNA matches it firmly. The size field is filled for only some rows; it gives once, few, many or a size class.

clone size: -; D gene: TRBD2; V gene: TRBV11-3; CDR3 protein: CASSLGGSGETQYF
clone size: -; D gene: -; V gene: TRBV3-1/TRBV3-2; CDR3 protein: CASSQAAGKGSGNTIYF
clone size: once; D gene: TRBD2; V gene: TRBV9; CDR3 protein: CASSQAGGWYNEQFF
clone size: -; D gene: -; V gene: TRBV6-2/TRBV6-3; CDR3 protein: CASSKWTEAYEQYF
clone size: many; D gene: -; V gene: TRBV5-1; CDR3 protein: CASSLTSYEQYF
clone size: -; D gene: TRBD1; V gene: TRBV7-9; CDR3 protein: CASSSLLRQGNGYTF
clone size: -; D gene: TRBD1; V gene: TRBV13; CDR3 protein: CASSLGFGTGMGWNTEAFF
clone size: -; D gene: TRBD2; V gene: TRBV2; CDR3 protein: CASSDRTSGSYEQYF
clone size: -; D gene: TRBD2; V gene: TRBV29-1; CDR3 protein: CSAGTNTDTQYF
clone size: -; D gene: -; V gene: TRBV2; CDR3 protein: CASMERGTGSTDTQYF
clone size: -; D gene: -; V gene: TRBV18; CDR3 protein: CASSPVNGQTYEQYF
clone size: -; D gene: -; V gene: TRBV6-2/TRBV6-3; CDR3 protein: CASSYTSNTEAFF
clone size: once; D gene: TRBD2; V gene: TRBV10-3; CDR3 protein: CAISAGLAGVEQFF
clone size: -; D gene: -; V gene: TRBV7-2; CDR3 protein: CASSSGGTDTQYF
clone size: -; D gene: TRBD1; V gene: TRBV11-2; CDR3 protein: CASSLGWAGQGAGEQYF
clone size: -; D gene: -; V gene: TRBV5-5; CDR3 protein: CASSLTEARAQHF
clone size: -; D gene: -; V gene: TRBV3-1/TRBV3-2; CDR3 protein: CASSQGGGRPYEQYF
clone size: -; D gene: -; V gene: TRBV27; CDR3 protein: CASSLKIAGELFF
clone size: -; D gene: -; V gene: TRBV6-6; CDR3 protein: CASSYTTGREQFF
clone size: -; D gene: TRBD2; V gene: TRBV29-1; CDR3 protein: CSVWTSGAYEQYF
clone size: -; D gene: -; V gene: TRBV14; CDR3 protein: CASSQAGSKTRTQYF
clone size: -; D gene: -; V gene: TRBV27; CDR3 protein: CASSLSGGPGNTIYF
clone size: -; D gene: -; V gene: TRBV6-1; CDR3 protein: CASSERYGHGIETQYF
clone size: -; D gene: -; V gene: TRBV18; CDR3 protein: CASSGNVPSTDTQYF
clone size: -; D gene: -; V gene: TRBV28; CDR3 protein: CASSPGFTTQYF
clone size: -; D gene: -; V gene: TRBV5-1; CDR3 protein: CASSLVGATGANVLTF
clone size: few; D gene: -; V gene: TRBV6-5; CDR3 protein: CASSYSERESSYEQYF
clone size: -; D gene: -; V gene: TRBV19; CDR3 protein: CASRDRLVEAFF
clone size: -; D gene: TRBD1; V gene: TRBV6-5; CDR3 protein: CASSYGTGGGEQFF
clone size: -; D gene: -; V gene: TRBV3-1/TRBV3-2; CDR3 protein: CASSQDKGPSYNEQFF
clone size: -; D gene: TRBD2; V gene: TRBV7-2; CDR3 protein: CASSLKAGGRGEQYF
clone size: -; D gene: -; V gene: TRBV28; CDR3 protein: CASSTEFTLHF
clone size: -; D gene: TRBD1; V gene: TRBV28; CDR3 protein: CASRRGQGYNSPLHF
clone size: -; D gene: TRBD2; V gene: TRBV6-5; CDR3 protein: CASPPGSGIADTQYF
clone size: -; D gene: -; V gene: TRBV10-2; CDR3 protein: CASSGGAVYNEQFF
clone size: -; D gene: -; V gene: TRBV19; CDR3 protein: CASSPGTRSEQFF
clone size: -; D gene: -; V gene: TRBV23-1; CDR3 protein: CASSQSRSATSSYNEQFF
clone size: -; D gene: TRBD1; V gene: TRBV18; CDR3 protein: CASSPPGQGGGYTF
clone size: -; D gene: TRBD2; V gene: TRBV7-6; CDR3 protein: CASSLDLAGAGNEQFF
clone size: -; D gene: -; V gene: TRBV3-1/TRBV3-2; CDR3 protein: CASSQSRVTDTQYF
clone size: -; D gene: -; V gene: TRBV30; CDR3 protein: CAWSVGGSKYEQYF
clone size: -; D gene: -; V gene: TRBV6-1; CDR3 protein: CASTEDSSSYEQYF
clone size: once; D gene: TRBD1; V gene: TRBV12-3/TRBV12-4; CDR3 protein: CASSRDRGYKQFF
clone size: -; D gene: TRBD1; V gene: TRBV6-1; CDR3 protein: CASSEVDRGETQYF
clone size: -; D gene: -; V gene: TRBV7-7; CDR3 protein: CASSWRDNYGYTF
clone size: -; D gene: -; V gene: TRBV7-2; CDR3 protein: CASSSKTDFNYGYTF